One and the same sample provided the 5 T cell receptor beta chains below, sequenced in a study of cytomegalovirus exposure and HLA in healthy donors. Assay: immunoSEQ multiplex PCR; the TCRdb copy retains only in-frame clones and omits some. This sample has 100,000 or so clones, with about 88% found just once. Sequences were obtained from PBMCs. Receptors originate from a woman aged 18-29 years in good health and CMV-seropositive.

This clone is a singleton in its sample. The chain is built from TRBV11-3 and TRBJ1-2; D gene unclear. This CDR3 is 15 amino acids long. The V end lost 5 bases, the J end lost 7 bases, and 20 bases lay between the germline ends. Germline values: CDR1 SGHNT, CDR2 YENEEA. This CDR3 reads CASSPDSGSLSGYTF. The CDR3, as DNA: TGTGCCAGCAGCCCCGACTCCGGGAGCCTCTCTGGCTACACCTTC.

V is TRBV4-1 and J is TRBJ1-5, with 7 bases matching TRBD1. Germline CDR1 MGHRA, CDR2 YSYEKL. The CDR3 loop spans 16 amino acids. V dropped 4 bases and J dropped 1; count of bases not matched to a gene: 7. The CDR3 nucleotides read TGCGCCAGCAGCCTGATGGAGGGGGCGAGCAATCAGCCCCAGCATTTT. Residues: CASSLMEGASNQPQHF.

The chain recombines TRBV7-9 with TRBJ2-5; D call uncertain. The V gene's germline CDR1 is SEHNR and CDR2 FQNEAQ (reference sequence). Trimming took off 5 bases at V and 7 bases at J, with 8 bases between the two ends. CDR3 size: 11 residues. CDR3 nucleotides: TGTGCCAGCAGCCCCGGCGGGACCCAGTACTTC. This sequence encodes CASSPGGTQYF.

The chain employs TRBV2 and TRBJ1-3; TRBD1 agrees at 7 bases. Germline assignment: CDR1 SNHLY and CDR2 FYNNEI. CDR3 length: 14 amino acids. V was clipped by 6 bases and J by 2 bases; unmatched bases: 4. The CDR3 protein is CASRAGTAGNTIYF. The CDR3 DNA follows: TGTGCCAGCAGAGCCGGGACAGCTGGAAACACCATATATTTT.

This sequence joins TRBV14 and TRBJ1-1; 7 bases map to TRBD1. Germline loops: CDR1 SGHDN, CDR2 FVKESK. Unmatched junction bases numbered 5, after V lost 2 bases and J lost 8 bases. This CDR3 comprises 13 residues. This chain's CDR3 is CASSQLGQREAFF. The CDR3 nucleotides read TGTGCCAGCAGCCAATTGGGACAGCGAGAAGCTTTCTTT.